The 14 T cell receptor beta chains below come from one sample, sequenced in a study of blood T cell repertoires in COVID-19. Clones were read by immunoSEQ multiplex PCR, and TCRdb kept only the in-frame ones, dropping some. This sample carries over 150,000 clones, 80% to 90% of them seen once, and the ten largest clones take less than 3%. Sequencing was done on a sample of peripheral blood. These receptor sequences come from a woman older than 75 with COVID-19, enrolled during active disease.

The chain has TRBV18 and TRBJ1-3; TRBD1 is a possible D gene (6 bases). CDR1 and CDR2 from the germline V gene are KGHSH and LQKENI. V lost 2 bases, J lost 4 bases, and 6 bases lay in between. CDR3 size: 13 residues. This chain's CDR3 is CASSPTGGNTIYF. The CDR3 region has the DNA TGTGCCAGCTCACCAACAGGGGGAAACACCATATATTTT.

The J gene is TRBJ2-7, the V gene TRBV6-1; 11 bases agree with TRBD2. The germline gives CDR1 MNHNS, CDR2 SASEGT. This CDR3 has 18 amino acids. The V and J ends lost 3 bases and 2 bases, in that order; junction bases with no gene match: 12. The DNA of the CDR3 is TGTGCCAGCAGTGATAACCTGAGGGGACTAGCGGTTACCTACGAGCAGTACTTC. This encodes CASSDNLRGLAVTYEQYF.

This clone was counted once. The chain recombines TRBV2 with TRBJ2-1; no firm D call. Germline-derived CDR1 and CDR2 are SNHLY and FYNNEI. The CDR3 contains 15 residues. V was pared by 3 bases and J by 6 bases, with 15 bases between. Here the CDR3 reads CASSDTLVLSNEQFF. The CDR3 bases are TGTGCCAGCAGTGATACTCTCGTCCTGAGCAATGAGCAGTTCTTC.

V usage is TRBV9 and J usage is TRBJ2-7; the match to TRBD1 covers 8 bases. Germline V CDR1 and CDR2: SGDLS, YYNGEE. This CDR3 has 17 amino acids. Unmatched junction bases numbered 12, after V lost 4 bases and J lost 0 bases. CDR3 sequence: CASSSTPGTGLSYEQYF. CDR3 in DNA: TGTGCCAGCAGCTCGACACCCGGGACAGGCCTCTCCTACGAGCAGTACTTC.

The V gene is TRBV2, the J gene TRBJ2-5, with 10 bases matching TRBD2. Germline trimming cut 4 bases from V and 5 bases from J; bases unmatched to any gene: 7. The germline gives CDR1 SNHLY, CDR2 FYNNEI. CDR3 size: 15 residues. The CDR3: CASSGNSGRSETQYF. The CDR3 bases are TGTGCCAGCAGTGGGAATAGCGGGAGGTCGGAGACCCAGTACTTC.

The rearrangement uses TRBV18 and TRBJ2-7; TRBD1 aligns across 9 bases. V gave up 3 bases and J gave up 2 bases; unmatched junction bases: 8. Germline V CDR1 and CDR2: KGHSH, LQKENI. The CDR3 length is 16 residues. This CDR3 reads CASSPLGGTGPYEQYF. CDR3 DNA sequence: TGTGCCAGCTCACCCCTTGGGGGGACAGGGCCCTACGAGCAGTACTTC. The full variable domain, completed using reference TRBV18 and TRBJ2-7, is NAGVMQNPRHLVRRRGQEARLRCSPMKGHSHVYWYRQLPEEGLKFMVYLQKENIIDESGMPKERFSAEFPKEGPSILRIQQVVRGDSAAYFCASSPLGGTGPYEQYFGPGTRLTVT.

The chain has TRBV12-3 or TRBV12-4 and TRBJ2-2; no clear D. Trimming pared 3 bases from V and 4 bases from J, leaving 6 bases between. The CDR3 contains 13 residues. CDR3 in DNA: TGTGCCAGCAGTTTGAGTCTCACCGGGGAGCTGTTTTTT. It codes for CASSLSLTGELFF.

This chain uses TRBV6-6 with TRBJ2-3, with a tentative D call TRBD2 (6 bases). The germline gives CDR1 MNHNY, CDR2 SVGAGI (reference sequence). The V end was cut by 1 base, the J end by 5 bases, with 16 bases between. This CDR3 is built from 16 residues. CDR3 in amino acids: CASSYLGLQVGDTQYF. Here the CDR3 DNA reads TGTGCCAGCAGTTACTTGGGACTCCAAGTAGGAGATACGCAGTATTTT.

The rearrangement uses TRBV12-3 or TRBV12-4 and TRBJ1-2, with a possible D match to TRBD1 (5 bases). The V end was cut by 3 bases, the J end by 3 bases, with 8 bases between. The CDR3 spans 13 residues. CDR3 coding DNA: TGTGCCAGCAGTTTTCGGGGGGACTATGGCTACACCTTC. Protein sequence: CASSFRGDYGYTF.

The chain recombines TRBV2 with TRBJ2-7; D gene uncertain. The CDR3 spans 10 residues. Germline CDR1 reads SNHLY; CDR2 reads FYNNEI. The V gene lost 8 bases and the J gene lost 3 bases, with 5 bases spanning the gap. The CDR3 loop reads CASVSYEQYF. The CDR3 nucleotides are TGTGCCAGCGTCAGCTACGAGCAGTACTTC.

The chain is built from TRBV2 and TRBJ2-7; the D is unclear. The CDR3 runs 14 residues. Germline V gene lookup returns CDR1 SNHLY and CDR2 FYNNEI. Trimming stripped 3 bases from V and 7 bases from J, with 16 bases between. CDR3 amino acids: CASSELVAGGEQYF. For the CDR3, the DNA is TGTGCCAGCAGTGAGCTGGTGGCAGGTGGAGAGCAGTACTTC.

The chain is built from TRBV4-3 and TRBJ2-1; 7 nucleotides line up with TRBD1. The germline gives CDR1 LGHNA, CDR2 YSLEER. With V trimmed by 1 base and J by 2 bases, 5 bases remained unmatched. The CDR3 covers 16 residues. CDR3 region: CASSQGEGTAYNEQFF. The CDR3 DNA reads as TGCGCCAGCAGCCAAGGGGAAGGGACAGCCTACAATGAGCAGTTCTTC.

In regard to this clone: A read error may produce the germline difference seen at one junction end. This chain connects TRBV18 to TRBJ1-2; TRBD1 matches 7 bases. The CDR3 has 15 amino acids. Germline loops: CDR1 KGHSH, CDR2 LQKENI. Here the CDR3 reads CASSPLQGVDYGYTF. CDR3 nucleotide sequence: TGTGCCAGTTCACCACTGCAGGGGGTAGACTATGGCTACACCTTC.

V gene TRBV7-8 combines with J gene TRBJ2-5; D call uncertain. The CDR3 is 14 residues long. Germline CDR1 reads SGHVS; CDR2 reads FQNEAQ. Deletions cut 2 bases from V and 5 bases from J, with 12 bases between. CDR3 residues: CASSLPTGRETQYF. The CDR3 region has the DNA TGTGCCAGCAGCTTACCTACCGGTCGGGAGACCCAGTACTTC.